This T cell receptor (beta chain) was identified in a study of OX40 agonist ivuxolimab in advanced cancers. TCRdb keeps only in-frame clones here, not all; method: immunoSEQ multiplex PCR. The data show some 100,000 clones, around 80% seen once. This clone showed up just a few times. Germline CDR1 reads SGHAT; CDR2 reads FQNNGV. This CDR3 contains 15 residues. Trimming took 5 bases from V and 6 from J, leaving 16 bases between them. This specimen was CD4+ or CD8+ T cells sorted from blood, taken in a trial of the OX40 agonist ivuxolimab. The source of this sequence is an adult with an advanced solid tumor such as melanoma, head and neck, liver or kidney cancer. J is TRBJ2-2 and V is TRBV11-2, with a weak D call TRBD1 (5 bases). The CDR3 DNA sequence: TGTGCCAGCAGCATTAGGAGACAGTTGCCCGGGGAGCTGTTTTTT. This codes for CASSIRRQLPGELFF.